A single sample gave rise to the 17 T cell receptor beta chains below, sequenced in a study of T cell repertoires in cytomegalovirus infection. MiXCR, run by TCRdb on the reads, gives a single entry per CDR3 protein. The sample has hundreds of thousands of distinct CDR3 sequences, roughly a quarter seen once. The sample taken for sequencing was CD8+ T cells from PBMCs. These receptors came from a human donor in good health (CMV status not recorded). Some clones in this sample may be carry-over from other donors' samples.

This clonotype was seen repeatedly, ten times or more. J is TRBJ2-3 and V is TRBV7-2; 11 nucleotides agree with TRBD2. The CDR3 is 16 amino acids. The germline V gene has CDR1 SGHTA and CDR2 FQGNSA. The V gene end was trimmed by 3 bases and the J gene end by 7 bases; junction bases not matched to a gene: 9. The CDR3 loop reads CASSLRLAGTLNTQYF. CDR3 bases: TGTGCCAGCAGCTTGCGACTAGCGGGGACCCTGAATACGCAGTATTTT.

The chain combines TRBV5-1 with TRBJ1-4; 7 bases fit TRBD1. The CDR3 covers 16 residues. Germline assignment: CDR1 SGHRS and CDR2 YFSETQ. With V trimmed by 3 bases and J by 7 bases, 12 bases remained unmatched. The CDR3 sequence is CASSSYKGALGEKLFF. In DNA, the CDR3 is TGCGCCAGCAGCTCTTATAAGGGGGCTCTTGGTGAAAAACTGTTTTTT.

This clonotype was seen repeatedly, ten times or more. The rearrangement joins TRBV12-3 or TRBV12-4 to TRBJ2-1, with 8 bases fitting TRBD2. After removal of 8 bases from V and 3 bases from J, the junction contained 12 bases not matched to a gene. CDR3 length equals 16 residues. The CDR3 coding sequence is TGTGCCAGCGGACTAGCCCAAGAGGTTGGCTACAATGAGCAGTTCTTC. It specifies CASGLAQEVGYNEQFF.

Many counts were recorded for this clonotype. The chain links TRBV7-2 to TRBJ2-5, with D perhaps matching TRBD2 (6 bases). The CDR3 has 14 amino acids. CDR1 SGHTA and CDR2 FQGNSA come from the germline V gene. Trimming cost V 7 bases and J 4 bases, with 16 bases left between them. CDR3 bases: TGTGCCAGCACCACCATAGCGGTTGTAGAGACCCAGTACTTC. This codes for CASTTIAVVETQYF.

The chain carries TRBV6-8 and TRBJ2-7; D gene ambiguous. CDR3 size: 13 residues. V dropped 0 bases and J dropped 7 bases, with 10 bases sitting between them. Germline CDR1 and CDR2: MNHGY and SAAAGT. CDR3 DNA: TGTGCCAGCAGTTACTCGGCGGTGGGGGAGCAGTACTTC. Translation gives CASSYSAVGEQYF.

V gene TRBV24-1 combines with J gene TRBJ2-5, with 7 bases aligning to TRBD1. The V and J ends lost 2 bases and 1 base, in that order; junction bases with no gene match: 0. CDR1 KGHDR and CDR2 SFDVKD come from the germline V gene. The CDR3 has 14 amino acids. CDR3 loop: CATSDWDSQETQYF. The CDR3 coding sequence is TGTGCCACCAGTGATTGGGACAGCCAAGAGACCCAGTACTTC.

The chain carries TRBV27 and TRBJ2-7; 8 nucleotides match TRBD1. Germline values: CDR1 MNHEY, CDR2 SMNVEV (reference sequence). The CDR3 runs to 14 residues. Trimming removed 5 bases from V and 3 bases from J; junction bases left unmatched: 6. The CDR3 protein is CASSIEDRGYEQYF. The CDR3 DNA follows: TGTGCCAGCAGTATAGAAGACAGGGGCTACGAGCAGTACTTC.

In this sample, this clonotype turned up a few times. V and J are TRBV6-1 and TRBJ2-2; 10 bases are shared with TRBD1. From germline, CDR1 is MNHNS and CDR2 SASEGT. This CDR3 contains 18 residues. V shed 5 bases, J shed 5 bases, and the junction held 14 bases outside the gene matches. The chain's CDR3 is CASSFDPSGTGVTGELFF. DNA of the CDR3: TGTGCCAGCAGTTTCGATCCATCCGGGACAGGGGTAACCGGGGAGCTGTTTTTT.

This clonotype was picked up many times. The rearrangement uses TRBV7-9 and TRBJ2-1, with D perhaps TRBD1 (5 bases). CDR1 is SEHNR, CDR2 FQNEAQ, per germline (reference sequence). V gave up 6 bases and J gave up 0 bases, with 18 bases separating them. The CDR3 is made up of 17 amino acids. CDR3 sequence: CASSVPRRASSYNEQFF. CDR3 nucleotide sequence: TGTGCCAGCAGTGTTCCGCGCAGGGCCTCCTCCTACAATGAGCAGTTCTTC. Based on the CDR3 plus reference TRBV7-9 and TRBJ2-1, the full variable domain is DTGVSQNPRHKITKRGQNVTFRCDPISEHNRLYWYRQTLGQGPEFLTYFQNEAQLEKSRLLSDRFSAERPKGSFSTLEIQRTEQGDSAMYLCASSVPRRASSYNEQFFGPGTRLTVL.

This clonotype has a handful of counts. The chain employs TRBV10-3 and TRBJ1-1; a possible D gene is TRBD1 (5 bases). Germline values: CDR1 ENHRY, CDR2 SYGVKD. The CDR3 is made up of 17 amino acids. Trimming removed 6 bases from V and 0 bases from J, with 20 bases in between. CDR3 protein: CAIRILSQDGMNTEAFF. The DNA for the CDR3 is TGTGCCATCAGGATTTTATCACAGGACGGTATGAACACTGAAGCTTTCTTT.

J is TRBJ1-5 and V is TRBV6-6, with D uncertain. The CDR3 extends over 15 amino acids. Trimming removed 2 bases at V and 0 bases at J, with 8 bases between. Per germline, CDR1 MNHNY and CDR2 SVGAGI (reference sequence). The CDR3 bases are TGTGCCAGCAGTTACGACGGGGATAGCAATCAGCCCCAGCATTTT. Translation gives CASSYDGDSNQPQHF.

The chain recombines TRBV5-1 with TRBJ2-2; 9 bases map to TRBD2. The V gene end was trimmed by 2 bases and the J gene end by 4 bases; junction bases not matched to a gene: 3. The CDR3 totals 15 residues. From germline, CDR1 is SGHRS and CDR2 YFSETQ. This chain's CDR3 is CASSFGGGATGELFF. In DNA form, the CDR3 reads TGCGCCAGCAGCTTTGGCGGGGGGGCCACCGGGGAGCTGTTTTTT.

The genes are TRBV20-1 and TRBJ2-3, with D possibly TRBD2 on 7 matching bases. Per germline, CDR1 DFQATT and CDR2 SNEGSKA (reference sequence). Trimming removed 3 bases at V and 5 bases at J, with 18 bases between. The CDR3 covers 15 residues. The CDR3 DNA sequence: TGCAGTGCTAGGGAAGGGGGGGGCCCGATAGATACGCAGTATTTT. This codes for CSAREGGGPIDTQYF.

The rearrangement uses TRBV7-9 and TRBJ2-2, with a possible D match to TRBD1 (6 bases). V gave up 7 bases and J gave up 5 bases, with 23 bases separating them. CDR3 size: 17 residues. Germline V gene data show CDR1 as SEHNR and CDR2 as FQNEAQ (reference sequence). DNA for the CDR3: TGTGCCAGCATCAGGACAGAATCGGATGATAGGACCGGGGAGCTGTTTTTT. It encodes CASIRTESDDRTGELFF.

This chain's CDR3 is CASSLSRTGSEQYV. CDR3 in DNA: TGTGCCAGCAGTTTATCAAGGACAGGGTCCGAGCAGTACGTC. V gene TRBV27 combines with J gene TRBJ2-7; 8 bases match TRBD1. The CDR3 contains 14 residues. After removal of 0 bases from V and 6 bases from J, the junction contained 4 bases not matched to a gene. Germline lookup yields CDR1 MNHEY and CDR2 SMNVEV (reference sequence).

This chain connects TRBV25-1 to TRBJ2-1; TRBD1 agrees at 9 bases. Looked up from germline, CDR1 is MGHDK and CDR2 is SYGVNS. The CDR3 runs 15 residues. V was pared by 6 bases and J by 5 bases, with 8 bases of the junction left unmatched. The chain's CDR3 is CASSTTGGSHNEQFF. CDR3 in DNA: TGTGCCAGCAGCACAACAGGGGGCTCGCACAATGAGCAGTTCTTC.

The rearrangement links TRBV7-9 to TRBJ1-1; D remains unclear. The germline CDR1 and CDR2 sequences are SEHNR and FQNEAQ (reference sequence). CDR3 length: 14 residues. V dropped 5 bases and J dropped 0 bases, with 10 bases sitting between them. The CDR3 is CASSISGLNTEAFF. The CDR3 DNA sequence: TGTGCCAGCAGCATATCGGGATTGAACACTGAAGCTTTCTTT.